One and the same sample provided the 31 T cell receptor beta chains below, sequenced in a study of CD8 T cells in Susac syndrome. After extraction with the RNeasy kit, roughly 0.45 to 1 ug of the RNA was reverse transcribed using random hexamers. TCRdb redid the calling of the immunoSEQ multiplex PCR reads with MiXCR, one entry per CDR3 protein. The table shows 400,000 to 550,000 distinct CDR3 sequences, with approximately 89% occurring only once. The sample taken for sequencing was CD8+ T cells from PBMCs. These TCRs come from a human donor with multiple sclerosis.

This chain links TRBV28 with TRBJ2-4; possible D gene TRBD2, 5 bases. Trimming cost V 5 bases and J 1 base, with 15 bases left between them. The germline CDR1 and CDR2 sequences are MDHEN and SYDVKM. The CDR3 is 16 residues long. Here the CDR3 DNA reads TGTGCCAGCAGTCCCGCCGAGCGGATTGCCAAAAACATTCAGTACTTC. Translation: CASSPAERIAKNIQYF.

This chain joins TRBV5-1 and TRBJ1-2, with D unresolved. The ends were cut back, 0 bases at V and 7 bases at J, with 13 bases in the middle. The CDR3 is made up of 14 amino acids. Germline V gives CDR1 SGHRS, CDR2 YFSETQ. The CDR3 reads CASSLDLGGLGYTF. DNA of the CDR3: TGCGCCAGCAGCTTGGACCTAGGAGGGCTTGGCTACACCTTC.

CDR3 bases: TGTGCCAGCACCACGGGACAGGGGGTTGGCTACACCTTC. It encodes CASTTGQGVGYTF. The chain combines TRBV12-3 or TRBV12-4 with TRBJ1-2, with TRBD1 identical over 11 bases. Trimming removed 7 bases from V and 7 bases from J; junction bases left unmatched: 5. The CDR3 sequence is 13 residues long.

The chain recombines TRBV29-1 with TRBJ1-1; D gene ambiguous. This CDR3 contains 13 residues. V dropped 4 bases and J dropped 3 bases, with 12 bases sitting between them. The germline V gene encodes CDR1 SQVTM and CDR2 ANQGSEA. The chain's CDR3 is CSVGWAVDTEAFF. The DNA for the CDR3 is TGCAGCGTTGGGTGGGCCGTGGACACTGAAGCTTTCTTT.

The CDR3 region is CAWSVRLAGALSSYNEQFF. The CDR3 DNA reads as TGTGCCTGGAGTGTACGGCTAGCGGGAGCTCTCAGCTCCTACAATGAGCAGTTCTTC. The J gene is TRBJ2-1, the V gene TRBV30; 10 nucleotides agree with TRBD2. Looked up from germline, CDR1 is GTSNPN and CDR2 is SVGIG (reference sequence). The CDR3 totals 19 residues. V was pared by 0 bases and J by 0 bases, with 11 bases of the junction left unmatched.

This chain links TRBV7-9 with TRBJ1-1; tentative D call: TRBD1 (6 bases). Germline V gene lookup returns CDR1 SEHNR and CDR2 FQNEAQ (reference sequence). The V end lost 1 base, the J end lost 4 bases, and 19 bases lay between the germline ends. The CDR3 is 17 amino acids. CDR3 sequence (DNA): TGTGCCAGCAGCTTAGGTTCTTGGGGGGCGCCGGGCACTGAAGCTTTCTTT. Protein product: CASSLGSWGAPGTEAFF.

The V call is TRBV12-3 or TRBV12-4, the J call TRBJ2-5; D call uncertain. The V gene lost 6 bases and the J gene lost 2 bases, with 10 bases spanning the gap. The CDR3 runs to 13 residues. This CDR3 reads CASSGLIQETQYF. The CDR3 coding sequence is TGTGCCAGCAGCGGTTTAATTCAAGAGACCCAGTACTTC.

The chain uses TRBV27 and TRBJ2-5; D may match TRBD1 or TRBD2 (5 bases each). With 3 bases removed from V and 5 bases from J, the gap between germline ends came to 10 bases. CDR1 and CDR2 (germline): MNHEY, SMNVEV (reference sequence). The CDR3 runs to 13 residues. CDR3 sequence reads: CASSFYRGETQYF. CDR3 DNA sequence: TGTGCCAGCAGTTTTTACCGGGGCGAGACCCAGTACTTC.

This sequence joins TRBV30 and TRBJ2-3; D not certain. V dropped 2 bases and J dropped 1 base, with 10 bases sitting between them. The CDR3 is 14 amino acids. Germline CDR1 and CDR2: GTSNPN and SVGIG (reference sequence). CDR3 coding DNA: TGTGCCTGGAGTATGACATCGGGCACAGATACGCAGTATTTT. It is translated as CAWSMTSGTDTQYF.

The chain uses TRBV11-2 and TRBJ2-1; 10 bases are a match to TRBD2. Germline CDR1 SGHAT, CDR2 FQNNGV. V was clipped by 5 bases and J by 4 bases; unmatched bases: 2. The CDR3 spans 14 residues. The CDR3 DNA reads TGTGCCAGCAGCGGTAGCGGGGGGTACAATGAGCAGTTCTTC. Translating it yields CASSGSGGYNEQFF.

The chain carries TRBV5-4 and TRBJ2-2, with unresolved D. Germline V gene lookup returns CDR1 SGHNT and CDR2 YYREEE (reference sequence). The CDR3 consists of 13 residues. V shed 2 bases and J shed 6 bases, with 8 bases lying between them. DNA of the CDR3: TGTGCCAGCAGCTTTGAGCACCCCGGGGAGCTGTTTTTT. Its protein product is CASSFEHPGELFF. The full variable domain, rest sourced from reference TRBV5-4 and TRBJ2-2, is ETGVTQSPTHLIKTRGQQVTLRCSSQSGHNTVSWYQQALGQGPQFIFQYYREEENGRGNFPPRFSGLQFPNYSSELNVNALELDDSALYLCASSFEHPGELFFGEGSRLTVL.

This chain joins TRBV12-3 or TRBV12-4 and TRBJ2-3, with D unclear. The V gene lost 4 bases and the J gene lost 6 bases, with 11 bases spanning the gap. The CDR3 is 13 amino acids. The CDR3 loop is CASSSDDGDTQYF. The CDR3 DNA sequence: TGTGCCAGCAGTTCCGACGACGGGGATACGCAGTATTTT.

The chain couples TRBV28 to TRBJ2-1, with no clear D. CDR1 MDHEN and CDR2 SYDVKM come from the germline V gene. CDR3 length: 12 amino acids. Trimming shortened V by 6 bases and J by 10 bases, and 13 bases separated the two germline ends. In DNA, the CDR3 is TGTGCCAGCAGCCAAGGAGATCGGGAGCAGTTCTTC. This sequence encodes CASSQGDREQFF. Using reference TRBV28 and TRBJ2-1 for the parts outside the CDR3, the full variable domain is DVKVTQSSRYLVKRTGEKVFLECVQDMDHENMFWYRQDPGLGLRLIYFSYDVKMKEKGDIPEGYSVSREKKERFSLILESASTNQTSMYLCASSQGDREQFFGPGTRLTVL.

In DNA, the CDR3 is TGCAGCCTGTCCGAACTCTATGGCTACACCTTC. Its translation: CSLSELYGYTF. V gene TRBV29-1 combines with J gene TRBJ1-2; D call uncertain. Trimming took off 8 bases at V and 4 bases at J, with 11 bases between the two ends. Looked up from germline, CDR1 is SQVTM and CDR2 is ANQGSEA. CDR3 length: 11 residues.

V and J are TRBV30 and TRBJ1-1; tentatively, D is TRBD1 (6 bases). Germline assignment: CDR1 GTSNPN and CDR2 SVGIG (reference sequence). The V end was cut by 2 bases, the J end by 1 base, with 14 bases between. This CDR3 is built from 15 residues. CDR3 in DNA: TGTGCCTGGAGTCTAGGGGGACTCCCGAACACTGAAGCTTTCTTT. Encoded protein: CAWSLGGLPNTEAFF. Drawing the rest from reference TRBV30 and TRBJ1-1, the complete variable domain is SQTIHQWPATLVQPVGSPLSLECTVEGTSNPNLYWYRQAAGRGLQLLFYSVGIGQISSEVPQNLSASRPQDRQFILSSKKLLLSDSGFYLCAWSLGGLPNTEAFFGQGTRLTVV.

This chain joins TRBV4-2 and TRBJ1-1; no clear D gene. Germline CDR1 LGHNA, CDR2 YNFKEQ. The germline V and J ends were trimmed by 1 base and 0 bases, with 18 bases remaining between them. The CDR3 spans 18 residues. The CDR3 DNA sequence: TGTGCCAGCAGCCAAGGGTTAGGCGACGGAAATTTGAACACTGAAGCTTTCTTT. This translates into CASSQGLGDGNLNTEAFF.

CDR3 DNA: TGTGCCAGCAGTGGACAGGGTAGAGTTAATGAAAAACTGTTTTTT. Translating gives CASSGQGRVNEKLFF. The chain employs TRBV6-4 and TRBJ1-4; 7 positions agree with TRBD1. The germline gives CDR1 MRHNA, CDR2 SNTAGT. V dropped 4 bases and J dropped 4; count of bases not matched to a gene: 6. This CDR3 region has 15 residues.

The chain joins TRBV3-1 to TRBJ2-7, with 9 bases identical to TRBD2. Germline CDR1 reads LGHDT; CDR2 reads YNNKEL (reference sequence). This CDR3 spans 14 amino acids. Unmatched junction bases numbered 8, after V lost 7 bases and J lost 4 bases. This CDR3 reads CASTVSGGVYEQYF. DNA of the CDR3: TGTGCCAGCACCGTTAGCGGGGGAGTTTACGAGCAGTACTTC.

The V gene is TRBV2, the J gene TRBJ1-1; D gene ambiguous. Germline CDR1 reads SNHLY; CDR2 reads FYNNEI. The CDR3 extends over 11 amino acids. Trimming pared 9 bases from V and 2 bases from J, leaving 7 bases between. The CDR3 sequence is CARQENTEAFF. The CDR3 bases are TGTGCCAGACAAGAAAACACTGAAGCTTTCTTT.

The genes are TRBV4-1 and TRBJ1-1; D is undetermined. Trimming shortened V by 0 bases and J by 3 bases, and 8 bases separated the two germline ends. Looked up from germline, CDR1 is MGHRA and CDR2 is YSYEKL. The length of the CDR3 is 14 residues. In nucleotides, the CDR3 is TGCGCCAGCAGCCAAGACCCTGAGGACACTGAAGCTTTCTTT. Its protein is CASSQDPEDTEAFF.

As DNA, the CDR3 is TGCGCCAGCAGCCTAACCGGGCCCCGCGGGGGCTACACCTTC. Residues: CASSLTGPRGGYTF. The chain has TRBV4-1 and TRBJ1-2, with no clear D. Trimming took off 4 bases at V and 8 bases at J, with 17 bases between the two ends. Germline V gene data show CDR1 as MGHRA and CDR2 as YSYEKL. CDR3 size: 14 residues.

The genes are TRBV4-1 and TRBJ1-6; D is unresolved. Germline V gene data show CDR1 as MGHRA and CDR2 as YSYEKL. The CDR3 loop spans 16 amino acids. The ends were cut back, 2 bases at V and 3 bases at J, with 11 bases in the middle. For the CDR3, the DNA is TGCGCCAGCAGCCAAAGCGGGGAACGCTATAATTCACCCCTCCACTTT. Its translation: CASSQSGERYNSPLHF.

This clonotype was counted a few times. The chain employs TRBV6-1 and TRBJ2-7, with D perhaps TRBD2 (6 bases). This CDR3 spans 13 amino acids. Trimming pared 5 bases from V and 3 bases from J, leaving 11 bases between. The germline CDR1 and CDR2 sequences are MNHNS and SASEGT. CDR3 coding DNA: TGTGCCAGCAGTTGGGCGGGAATCTACGAGCAGTACTTC. It is translated as CASSWAGIYEQYF.

This clonotype was counted only a few times. This chain connects TRBV27 to TRBJ2-3; D is possibly TRBD1 or TRBD2 (5 bases each). The ends were cut back, 2 bases at V and 6 bases at J, with 9 bases in the middle. The CDR3 extends over 13 amino acids. Germline CDR1 and CDR2: MNHEY and SMNVEV (reference sequence). CDR3 sequence (DNA): TGTGCCAGCAGTTTAGGGGGTTTGGATACGCAGTATTTT. This sequence encodes CASSLGGLDTQYF.

A note on this clonotype: A read error may produce the germline difference seen at one junction end. The chain links TRBV4-1 to TRBJ1-1; perhaps TRBD1 as D (5 bases). CDR3 length: 15 residues. CDR1 is MGHRA and CDR2 is YSYEKL in the germline V gene. CDR3 amino acids: CASSQYDSQNAEAFF. The CDR3 nucleotides read TGCGCCAGCAGCCAATACGACAGTCAGAACGCTGAAGCTTTCTTT.

The chain is built from TRBV27 and TRBJ2-1; D gene uncertain. V shed 3 bases and J shed 0 bases, with 12 bases lying between them. The CDR3 has 16 amino acids. In germline, CDR1 is MNHEY, CDR2 SMNVEV (reference sequence). This CDR3 is CASSFIHLSSYNEQFF. The CDR3 region has the DNA TGTGCCAGCAGTTTCATACACCTAAGCTCCTACAATGAGCAGTTCTTC.

This sequence joins TRBV20-1 and TRBJ1-2; D call uncertain. The CDR3 has 11 amino acids. Trimming stripped 0 bases from V and 4 bases from J, with 3 bases between. From germline, CDR1 is DFQATT and CDR2 SNEGSKA (reference sequence). The CDR3 loop is CSARDFYGYTF. In DNA form, the CDR3 reads TGCAGTGCTAGAGACTTCTATGGCTACACCTTC.

The genes are TRBV10-3 and TRBJ1-2; no firm D call. This CDR3 is 13 amino acids long. V lost 4 bases, J lost 2 bases, and 8 bases lay in between. CDR1 is ENHRY and CDR2 is SYGVKD in the germline V gene. CDR3 in DNA: TGTGCCATCAGTGCACTAGAAAACTATGGCTACACCTTC. Protein sequence: CAISALENYGYTF.

This clonotype was detected once. The genes are TRBV7-6 and TRBJ1-1; 7 nucleotides align to TRBD1. Germline CDR1 reads SGHVS; CDR2 reads FNYEAQ. The J segment lost 1 base and the V segment lost 1 base, leaving 12 bases of the junction unmatched. This CDR3 comprises 18 residues. CDR3: CASSLGWTRQGGNTEAFF. CDR3 bases: TGTGCCAGCAGCTTAGGGTGGACAAGACAGGGTGGGAACACTGAAGCTTTCTTT. The whole variable domain, remainder taken from reference TRBV7-6 and TRBJ1-1, is GAGVSQSPRYKVTKRGQDVALRCDPISGHVSLYWYRQALGQGPEFLTYFNYEAQQDKSGLPNDRFSAERPEGSISTLTIQRTEQRDSAMYRCASSLGWTRQGGNTEAFFGQGTRLTVV.

The chain carries TRBV15 and TRBJ2-1; 7 bases line up with TRBD2. The CDR3 extends over 15 amino acids. CDR1 is LNHNV, CDR2 YYDKDF, per germline (reference sequence). V trimming: 0 bases; J trimming: 7 bases; junction bases outside the gene matches: 6. The CDR3 protein is CATSRDLGEGNEQFF. The CDR3 nucleotides read TGTGCCACCAGCAGAGATTTGGGGGAGGGGAATGAGCAGTTCTTC.

The chain is built from TRBV29-1 and TRBJ2-2; D remains unclear. Germline values: CDR1 SQVTM, CDR2 ANQGSEA. The ends were cut back, 7 bases at V and 0 bases at J, with 12 bases in the middle. This CDR3 is built from 14 residues. The CDR3 DNA reads TGCAGCGCACCCCTGGGTACGAACACCGGGGAGCTGTTTTTT. It yields the protein CSAPLGTNTGELFF.